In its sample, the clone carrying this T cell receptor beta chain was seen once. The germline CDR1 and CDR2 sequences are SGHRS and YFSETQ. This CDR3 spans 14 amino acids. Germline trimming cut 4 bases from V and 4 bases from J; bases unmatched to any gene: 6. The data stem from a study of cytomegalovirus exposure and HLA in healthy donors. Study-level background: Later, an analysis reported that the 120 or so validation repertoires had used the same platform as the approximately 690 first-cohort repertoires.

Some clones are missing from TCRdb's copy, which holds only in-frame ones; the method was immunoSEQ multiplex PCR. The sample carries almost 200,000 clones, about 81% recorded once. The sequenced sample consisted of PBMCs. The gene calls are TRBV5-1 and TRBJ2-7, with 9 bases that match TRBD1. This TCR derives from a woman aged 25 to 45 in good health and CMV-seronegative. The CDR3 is CASSPGQGGYEQYF. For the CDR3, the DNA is TGCGCCAGCAGCCCGGGACAGGGAGGGTACGAGCAGTACTTC.